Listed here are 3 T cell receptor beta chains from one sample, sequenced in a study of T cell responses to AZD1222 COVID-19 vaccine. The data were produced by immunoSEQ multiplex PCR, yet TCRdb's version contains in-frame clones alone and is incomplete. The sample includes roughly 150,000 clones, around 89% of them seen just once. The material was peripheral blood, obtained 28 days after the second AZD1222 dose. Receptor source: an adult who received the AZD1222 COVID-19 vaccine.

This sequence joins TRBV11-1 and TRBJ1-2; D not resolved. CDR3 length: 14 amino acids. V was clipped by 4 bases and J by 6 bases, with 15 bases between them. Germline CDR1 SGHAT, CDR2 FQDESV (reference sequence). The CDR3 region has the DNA TGTGCCAGCAGCTCCTTTGACATGAGCCATGGCTACACCTTC. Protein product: CASSSFDMSHGYTF.

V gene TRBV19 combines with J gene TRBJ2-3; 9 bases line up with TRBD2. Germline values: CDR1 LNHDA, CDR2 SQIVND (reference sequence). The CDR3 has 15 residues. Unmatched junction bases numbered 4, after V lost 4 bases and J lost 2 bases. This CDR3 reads CASSKSGGNTDTQYF. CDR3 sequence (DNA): TGTGCCAGTAGTAAGAGCGGGGGGAACACAGATACGCAGTATTTT.

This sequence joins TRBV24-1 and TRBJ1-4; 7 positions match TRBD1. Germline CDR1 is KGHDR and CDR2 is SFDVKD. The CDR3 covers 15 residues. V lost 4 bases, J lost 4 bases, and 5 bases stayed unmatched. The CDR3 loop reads CATSDSRDSNEKLFF. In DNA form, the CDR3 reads TGTGCCACCAGTGACTCTCGGGACAGTAATGAAAAACTGTTTTTT.